Each of the 20 T cell receptor beta chains below was sequenced from the same sample in a study of control samples from healthy donors and cancer patients. The method was immunoSEQ multiplex PCR; TCRdb's version includes in-frame clones alone and lacks a portion of them. The repertoire holds some 95,000 clones, almost 90% seen once, with about 14% in the top ten. What was sequenced was blood. These receptors all stem from a man in his thirties or forties in good health.

V usage is TRBV2 and J usage is TRBJ1-1; D possibly corresponds to TRBD1 (5 bases). The V end was cut by 2 bases, the J end by 1 base, with 8 bases between. This CDR3 spans 14 amino acids. The germline gives CDR1 SNHLY, CDR2 FYNNEI. CDR3 sequence: CASSESGANTEAFF. The CDR3 region has the DNA TGTGCCAGCAGTGAATCTGGGGCGAACACTGAAGCTTTCTTT.

V and J are TRBV27 and TRBJ2-5; 7 bases align to TRBD1. The CDR3 covers 15 residues. Unmatched junction bases numbered 8, after V lost 6 bases and J lost 1 base. Germline CDR1 MNHEY, CDR2 SMNVEV (reference sequence). CDR3 sequence: CASSRTGQFQETQYF. The CDR3 DNA is TGTGCCAGCAGCCGGACGGGACAGTTCCAAGAGACCCAGTACTTC.

The chain uses TRBV20-1 and TRBJ2-1; D call uncertain. In germline, CDR1 is DFQATT, CDR2 SNEGSKA (reference sequence). The CDR3 spans 10 residues. CDR3 in amino acids: CTAGTNEQFF. The CDR3 region has the DNA TGCACCGCCGGTACCAATGAGCAGTTCTTC.

This chain connects TRBV12-3 or TRBV12-4 to TRBJ2-7; 7 nucleotides align to TRBD2. The J segment lost 3 bases and the V segment lost 7 bases, leaving 6 bases of the junction unmatched. This CDR3 contains 13 residues. DNA for the CDR3: TGTGCCAGCACGGGGGGAGGAAGCTACGAGCAGTACTTC. It is translated as CASTGGGSYEQYF.

This chain connects TRBV5-5 to TRBJ2-7; TRBD2 aligns across 11 bases. This CDR3 spans 17 amino acids. Losses at the gene ends were 1 base for V and 4 bases for J; bases not matched to a gene: 10. In germline, CDR1 is SGHKS, CDR2 YYEKEE (reference sequence). The CDR3 nucleotides are TGTGCCAGCAGCTTGCTTTATTATACTAGCGGGAGTTACGAGCAGTACTTC. The encoded protein is CASSLLYYTSGSYEQYF.

The J gene is TRBJ2-7, the V gene TRBV25-1, with 11 bases matching TRBD1. This CDR3 is built from 15 residues. J was trimmed by 4 bases and V by 9 bases; bases with no gene match: 11. From germline, CDR1 is MGHDK and CDR2 SYGVNS. In DNA form, the CDR3 reads TGTGCCAGTGGGCCCGGGGGGACAGGGGGGTACGAGCAGTACTTC. It is translated as CASGPGGTGGYEQYF.

Only one count was recorded for this clone. The gene calls are TRBV7-6 and TRBJ2-7, with 10 bases fitting TRBD2. CDR1 and CDR2 from the germline V gene are SGHVS and FNYEAQ. The CDR3 sequence is 16 residues long. The V gene end was trimmed by 5 bases and the J gene end by 6 bases; junction bases not matched to a gene: 13. The CDR3 DNA is TGTGCCAGCAGCGCAAAACCGGGACTAGCGTTCGCCGAGCAGTACTTC. Translating gives CASSAKPGLAFAEQYF.

The chain recombines TRBV6-5 with TRBJ2-7; no clear D. The V and J ends lost 4 bases and 2 bases respectively, with 15 bases between them. The CDR3 is 15 residues long. Germline lookup yields CDR1 MNHEY and CDR2 SVGAGI. In DNA form, the CDR3 reads TGTGCCAGCAGTTCATCCGTGCTTGCCCCCTACGAGCAGTACTTC. This translates into CASSSSVLAPYEQYF.

This sequence joins TRBV6-2 or TRBV6-3 and TRBJ1-5, with 9 bases aligning to TRBD1. Germline loops: CDR1 MNHEY, CDR2 SVGEGT. V lost 5 bases to trimming and J lost 1 base; unmatched junction nucleotides: 6. There are 16 residues in the CDR3. CDR3 coding DNA: TGTGCCAGCAGTAAAAGGACAGGGGACAGCAATCAGCCCCAGCATTTT. Translating gives CASSKRTGDSNQPQHF.

The V call is TRBV27, the J call TRBJ2-7; 11 positions agree with TRBD2. Trimming at V came to 5 bases and at J to 5 bases, leaving 14 bases not matched to a gene. CDR1 is MNHEY and CDR2 is SMNVEV in the germline V gene (reference sequence). This CDR3 has 17 residues. The CDR3 spells CASSPTASGRSSNEQYF. The CDR3 DNA follows: TGTGCCAGCAGTCCGACTGCTAGCGGGAGGTCCTCTAACGAGCAGTACTTC.

The rearrangement joins TRBV12-3 or TRBV12-4 to TRBJ2-5; 10 nucleotides agree with TRBD2. The CDR3 has 13 residues. Trimming took 7 bases from V and 4 from J; bases not matched to a gene: 3. The DNA of the CDR3 is TGTGCCAGCAACCGACTAGCGGGAGAGACCCAGTACTTC. This codes for CASNRLAGETQYF.

The gene calls are TRBV4-2 and TRBJ2-4; no definite D call. V was cut by 3 bases and J by 0 bases, with 6 bases left in between. The CDR3 spans 14 residues. Germline CDR1 and CDR2: LGHNA and YNFKEQ. CDR3 protein: CASSHLIAKNIQYF. The CDR3 coding sequence is TGTGCCAGCAGCCACCTTATAGCCAAAAACATTCAGTACTTC.

This clone was picked up one time. The genes are TRBV24-1 and TRBJ1-2; TRBD1 agrees at 8 bases. The germline gives CDR1 KGHDR, CDR2 SFDVKD. The CDR3 length is 14 residues. V shed 3 bases and J 4 bases; nucleotides not matched to a gene: 3. CDR3 nucleotides: TGTGCCACCAGTGATGACAGGGGACCCTATGGCTACACCTTC. Translation gives CATSDDRGPYGYTF.

The chain combines TRBV11-2 with TRBJ1-2; 10 nucleotides match TRBD1. The CDR3 spans 14 residues. Trimming at V came to 5 bases and at J to 8 bases, leaving 8 bases not matched to a gene. Germline V gene sequence: CDR1 SGHAT, CDR2 FQNNGV. The CDR3 bases are TGTGCCAGCAGCCAGCCCGGGACAGGGGAGGGCTACACCTTC. Amino acid sequence: CASSQPGTGEGYTF.

In its sample, this clone was seen a few times. V usage is TRBV7-2 and J usage is TRBJ1-1; D unresolved. The germline V gene encodes CDR1 SGHTA and CDR2 FQGNSA. CDR3 length: 13 residues. Trimming stripped 5 bases from V and 6 bases from J, with 13 bases between. CDR3 in amino acids: CASSPLGGPEAFF. The CDR3 coding sequence is TGTGCCAGCAGCCCCCTGGGAGGTCCTGAAGCTTTCTTT.

This sequence joins TRBV9 and TRBJ2-1; perhaps TRBD2 as D (6 bases). The germline V and J ends were trimmed by 5 bases and 7 bases, with 10 bases remaining between them. Germline CDR1 reads SGDLS; CDR2 reads YYNGEE. The CDR3 consists of 12 residues. Here the CDR3 reads CASSAAGNEQFF. CDR3 DNA sequence: TGTGCCAGCAGTGCTGCGGGGAATGAGCAGTTCTTC.

The J gene is TRBJ2-3, the V gene TRBV6-2 or TRBV6-3; 9 bases match TRBD1. Germline CDR1 reads MNHEY; CDR2 reads SVGEGT. V lost 2 bases, J lost 5 bases, and 5 bases stayed unmatched. This CDR3 has 15 residues. CDR3 DNA: TGTGCCAGCAGTTACGGGGGACAGGGTGGAGATACGCAGTATTTT. Its protein product is CASSYGGQGGDTQYF.

This rearrangement joins TRBV5-1 to TRBJ1-1; possibly TRBD1 for D (5 bases). The germline V gene encodes CDR1 SGHRS and CDR2 YFSETQ. V lost 0 bases and J lost 0, with 9 bases in between. The CDR3 length is 15 residues. In DNA, the CDR3 is TGCGCCAGCAGCTTGGCCGGGGGGTTGAACACTGAAGCTTTCTTT. This sequence encodes CASSLAGGLNTEAFF.

This chain joins TRBV9 and TRBJ1-4; 10 nucleotides line up with TRBD1. The CDR3 loop spans 17 amino acids. CDR1 is SGDLS and CDR2 is YYNGEE in the germline V gene. V lost 2 bases, J lost 0 bases, and 4 bases stayed unmatched. The CDR3 DNA sequence: TGTGCCAGCAGCGTCGGGACAGGGGCTGCAACTAATGAAAAACTGTTTTTT. Translation gives CASSVGTGAATNEKLFF.

This chain joins TRBV11-2 and TRBJ1-1; D remains ambiguous. V was trimmed by 0 bases and J by 1 base, leaving 3 bases between them. The CDR3 has 13 residues. CDR1 is SGHAT and CDR2 is FQNNGV in the germline V gene. CDR3 coding DNA: TGTGCCAGCAGCTTAGACAGGAACACTGAAGCTTTCTTT. Residues: CASSLDRNTEAFF.